These 24 T cell receptor beta chains were all obtained from the same sample, sequenced in a study of Ad26.COV2.S vaccination and SARS-CoV-2 variants. Treatment reported: about 20 received Ad26.COV2.S at low or high dose, single or two shots; about 5 received placebo; per-sample allocation not given. Day 63 after the first vaccine or placebo injection was the time point for sampling. TCRdb's copy holds only in-frame clones and misses some; the assay was immunoSEQ multiplex PCR. The repertoire includes about 450,000 clones, approximately 89% of them detected once, and approximately 2.5% sits in the top ten. The material sequenced was peripheral blood, taken in a trial of Ad26.COV2.S vaccine versus placebo. All receptors derive from a person between 18 and 59 years old who received the Ad26.COV2.S COVID-19 vaccine or a placebo.

V is TRBV28 and J is TRBJ1-5; 9 positions match TRBD1. The length of the CDR3 is 13 residues. J lost 8 bases, V lost 7 bases, and 6 bases had no gene match. Germline V gene sequence: CDR1 MDHEN, CDR2 SYDVKM. The CDR3, as DNA: TGTGCCAGCACTCGGGACAGGGAGAAGCCCCAGCATTTT. Encoded protein: CASTRDREKPQHF.

V usage is TRBV28 and J usage is TRBJ2-7; 8 bases are a match to TRBD1. The trim removed 3 bases at V and 3 bases at J, leaving 13 bases unmatched. This CDR3 region has 17 residues. Per germline, CDR1 MDHEN and CDR2 SYDVKM. CDR3 sequence: CASSFFPRTGRSYEQYF. The CDR3 coding sequence is TGTGCCAGCAGTTTCTTCCCCCGGACAGGGAGAAGCTACGAGCAGTACTTC.

The gene calls are TRBV5-1 and TRBJ2-1; 8 bases align to TRBD2. This CDR3 spans 15 amino acids. V trimming: 0 bases; J trimming: 2 bases; junction bases outside the gene matches: 1. The germline V gene has CDR1 SGHRS and CDR2 YFSETQ. The CDR3 region is CASSLVSGAYNEQFF. CDR3 bases: TGCGCCAGCAGCTTGGTTAGCGGGGCCTACAATGAGCAGTTCTTC.

J is TRBJ2-2 and V is TRBV6-2 or TRBV6-3; D is unclear. The V and J ends lost 5 bases and 6 bases respectively, with 13 bases between them. Germline V gene lookup returns CDR1 MNHEY and CDR2 SVGEGT. The CDR3 is 14 amino acids. CDR3 loop: CASSPQISSGELFF. The CDR3 nucleotides are TGTGCCAGCAGTCCCCAGATTAGCTCCGGGGAGCTGTTTTTT.

The gene calls are TRBV3-1 (or the pseudogene TRBV3-2) and TRBJ1-1, with a possible D match to TRBD1 (5 bases). This CDR3 is 13 amino acids long. Trimming removed 4 bases from V and 8 bases from J, with 14 bases in between. Germline V CDR1 and CDR2: LGHDT, YNNKEL (reference sequence). The chain's CDR3 is CASSRRGGSEAFF. CDR3 DNA: TGTGCCAGCAGCCGCCGGGGGGGGTCCGAAGCTTTCTTT.

This chain connects TRBV4-3 to TRBJ2-2, with 9 positions matching TRBD2. Trimming removed 3 bases from V and 5 bases from J; junction bases left unmatched: 13. Germline V lookup: CDR1 LGHNA, CDR2 YSLEER. The CDR3 has 18 amino acids. CDR3 DNA sequence: TGCGCCAGCAGCCACCTTCTTTTAGCGGGAGATTGGACCGGGGAGCTGTTTTTT. Translation gives CASSHLLLAGDWTGELFF.

The J gene is TRBJ2-3, the V gene TRBV11-3; 13 positions agree with TRBD2. Germline CDR1 and CDR2: SGHNT and YENEEA. Trimming at V came to 4 bases and at J to 2 bases, leaving 12 bases not matched to a gene. The CDR3 has 19 residues. The CDR3 nucleotides read TGTGCCAGCAGCTCCCCGGGACTAGCGGGAAAGGGCCCCACAGATACGCAGTATTTT. Its translation is CASSSPGLAGKGPTDTQYF.

The rearrangement links TRBV7-8 to TRBJ1-6; D is unresolved. The V gene's germline CDR1 is SGHVS and CDR2 FQNEAQ. This CDR3 contains 19 residues. V gave up 3 bases and J gave up 9 bases, with 27 bases separating them. The CDR3 loop reads CASSFTTRLTWGGSSPLHF. Here the CDR3 DNA reads TGTGCCAGCAGCTTTACCACTAGACTGACTTGGGGAGGTAGTTCACCCCTCCACTTT. Combining the CDR3 with reference TRBV7-8 and TRBJ1-6 gives the whole variable domain GAGVSQSPRYKVAKRGQDVALRCDPISGHVSLFWYQQALGQGPEFLTYFQNEAQLDKSGLPSDRFFAERPEGSVSTLKIQRTQQEDSAVYLCASSFTTRLTWGGSSPLHFGNGTRLTVT.

V usage is TRBV14 and J usage is TRBJ1-1; the D is unclear. In germline, CDR1 is SGHDN, CDR2 FVKESK. V shed 0 bases and J shed 0 bases, with 8 bases lying between them. The CDR3 extends over 15 amino acids. The CDR3 protein is CASSQDPDMNTEAFF. CDR3 in DNA: TGTGCCAGCAGCCAAGACCCCGACATGAACACTGAAGCTTTCTTT.

This chain links TRBV30 with TRBJ1-5; maybe TRBD1 (6 bases). Germline CDR1 and CDR2: GTSNPN and SVGIG (reference sequence). The CDR3 covers 16 residues. V was clipped by 2 bases and J by 4 bases, with 18 bases between them. In nucleotides, the CDR3 is TGTGCCTGGAGTCTCCGGGGGGGCGCAGGGAATCAGCCCCAGCATTTT. Protein sequence: CAWSLRGGAGNQPQHF.

CDR3 loop: CASEHRGRGANVLTF. The CDR3 DNA reads as TGTGCCAGCGAACACAGGGGACGGGGGGCCAACGTCCTGACTTTC. The chain recombines TRBV19 with TRBJ2-6; TRBD1 aligns across 7 bases. The J segment lost 4 bases and the V segment lost 9 bases, leaving 9 bases of the junction unmatched. The CDR3 runs 15 residues. Germline CDR1 LNHDA, CDR2 SQIVND (reference sequence). The complete variable domain, with remaining parts taken from reference TRBV19 and TRBJ2-6, reads DGGITQSPKYLFRKEGQNVTLSCEQNLNHDAMYWYRQDPGQGLRLIYYSQIVNDFQKGDIAEGYSVSREKKESFPLTVTSAQKNPTAFYLCASEHRGRGANVLTFGAGSRLTVL.

This sequence joins TRBV7-6 and TRBJ2-7, with a weak D call TRBD1 (5 bases). The germline gives CDR1 SGHVS, CDR2 FNYEAQ. The CDR3 is made up of 12 amino acids. V gave up 4 bases and J gave up 8 bases, with 12 bases separating them. Written as DNA, the CDR3 is TGTGCCAGCAGCTCAGGCAGGGCCCAGCAGTACTTC. This sequence encodes CASSSGRAQQYF.

This chain connects TRBV6-5 to TRBJ1-4; 7 bases align to TRBD1. V trimming: 8 bases; J trimming: 3 bases; junction bases outside the gene matches: 6. This CDR3 spans 14 amino acids. Looked up from germline, CDR1 is MNHEY and CDR2 is SVGAGI. This CDR3 is CASSIGTANEKLFF. The CDR3 coding sequence is TGTGCCAGCTCGATCGGGACAGCTAATGAAAAACTGTTTTTT.

J is TRBJ2-5 and V is TRBV2; D not resolved. V was cut by 5 bases and J by 3 bases, with 10 bases left in between. CDR1 is SNHLY, CDR2 FYNNEI, per germline. The CDR3 totals 13 residues. The CDR3 sequence is CASSYEVEETQYF. The CDR3, as DNA: TGTGCCAGCAGTTATGAGGTAGAAGAGACCCAGTACTTC.

This rearrangement joins TRBV9 to TRBJ2-3, with 9 bases matching TRBD2. Germline V gene sequence: CDR1 SGDLS, CDR2 YYNGEE. With V trimmed by 0 bases and J by 8 bases, 4 bases remained unmatched. The CDR3 consists of 14 residues. The CDR3 sequence is CASSVGSGGPTQYF. CDR3 nucleotide sequence: TGTGCCAGCAGCGTAGGTAGCGGGGGCCCTACGCAGTATTTT.

V and J are TRBV2 and TRBJ2-3; D may be TRBD1 (6 bases). V lost 2 bases and J 5 bases, leaving 14 bases between the germline ends. The CDR3 contains 15 residues. Germline values: CDR1 SNHLY, CDR2 FYNNEI. The CDR3 coding sequence is TGTGCCAGCAGTGAAAACAGGGTATTTGGAGATACGCAGTATTTT. Translation gives CASSENRVFGDTQYF.

The J gene is TRBJ2-2, the V gene TRBV28; 8 bases are a match to TRBD1. CDR3 length: 14 residues. Unmatched junction bases numbered 7, after V lost 4 bases and J lost 9 bases. CDR1 and CDR2 (germline): MDHEN, SYDVKM. CDR3: CASSWTGMLRELFF. Written as DNA, the CDR3 is TGTGCCAGCAGTTGGACAGGGATGCTGAGGGAGCTGTTTTTT.

The chain is built from TRBV27 and TRBJ1-2; no clear D. The V gene lost 7 bases and the J gene lost 0 bases, with 9 bases spanning the gap. Per germline, CDR1 MNHEY and CDR2 SMNVEV (reference sequence). The CDR3 contains 13 residues. CDR3 loop: CASKRTANYGYTF. The CDR3 coding sequence is TGTGCCAGCAAGCGAACAGCTAACTATGGCTACACCTTC.

In this sample, this clone turned up once. The rearrangement uses TRBV4-3 and TRBJ1-4; tentative D call: TRBD1 (5 bases). Per the germline V gene, CDR1 is LGHNA and CDR2 is YSLEER. The CDR3 contains 16 residues. V was cut by 0 bases and J by 6 bases, with 14 bases left in between. The CDR3, as DNA: TGCGCCAGCAGCCAAGATATGGGGCAGGGTGATGAAAAACTGTTTTTT. Translated, it gives CASSQDMGQGDEKLFF.

This clone was picked up a small number of times. The rearrangement links TRBV21-1 to TRBJ2-7; no check of the table's D call, TRBD1, against the DNA was made. TRBV21-1 is a documented pseudogene. CDR3 length: 15 residues. CDR3 region: CASSKGQGLPYEQYV. CDR3 in DNA: TGTGCCAGCAGCAAGGGTCAGGGGTTACCATACGAGCAGTACGTC.

The J gene is TRBJ2-5, the V gene TRBV5-1; the D gene could be TRBD1 or TRBD2 (6 bases each). V gave up 0 bases and J gave up 2 bases, with 17 bases separating them. There are 17 residues in the CDR3. The germline V gene encodes CDR1 SGHRS and CDR2 YFSETQ. The CDR3 region is CASSLVGGPGVQETQYF. In DNA form, the CDR3 reads TGCGCCAGCAGCTTGGTGGGAGGTCCAGGGGTACAAGAGACCCAGTACTTC.

This sequence joins TRBV2 and TRBJ2-7; a possible D gene is TRBD1 (5 bases). Germline CDR1 SNHLY, CDR2 FYNNEI. This CDR3 has 13 residues. V dropped 5 bases and J dropped 3 bases, with 11 bases sitting between them. The CDR3 loop is CASSMDQGYEQYF. In DNA, the CDR3 is TGTGCCAGCAGTATGGACCAGGGCTACGAGCAGTACTTC.

This clone has only one observation. V gene TRBV18 combines with J gene TRBJ1-2; D might be TRBD1 (6 bases). V dropped 2 bases and J dropped 0 bases, with 13 bases sitting between them. CDR3 length equals 16 residues. The germline V gene has CDR1 KGHSH and CDR2 LQKENI. For the CDR3, the DNA is TGTGCCAGCTCACCAACTACGGACAGCACTAACTATGGCTACACCTTC. Its translation: CASSPTTDSTNYGYTF.

CDR3 sequence (DNA): TGTGCCAGCAGCCTTAGCGGGACTTCCCCTAATGAGCAGTTCTTC. Translated, it gives CASSLSGTSPNEQFF. The J gene is TRBJ2-7, the V gene TRBV7-9; 8 bases map to TRBD2. The assigned J gene may be wrong: the sequence end matches TRBJ2-1 better. Germline CDR1 is SEHNR and CDR2 is FQNEAQ (reference sequence). The CDR3 length is 15 residues.